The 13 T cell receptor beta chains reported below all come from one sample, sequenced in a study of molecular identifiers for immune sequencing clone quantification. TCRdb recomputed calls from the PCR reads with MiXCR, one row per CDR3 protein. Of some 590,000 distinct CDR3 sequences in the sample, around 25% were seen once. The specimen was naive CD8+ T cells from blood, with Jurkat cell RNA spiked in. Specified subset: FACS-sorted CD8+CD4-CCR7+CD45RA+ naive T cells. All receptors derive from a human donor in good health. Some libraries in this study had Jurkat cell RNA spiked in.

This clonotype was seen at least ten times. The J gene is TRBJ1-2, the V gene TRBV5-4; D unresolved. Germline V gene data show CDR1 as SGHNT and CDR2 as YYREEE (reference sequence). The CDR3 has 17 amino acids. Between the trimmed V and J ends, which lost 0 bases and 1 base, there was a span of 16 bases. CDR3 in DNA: TGTGCCAGCAGCTTGGAAGTTCAACAGTATGATAACTATGGCTACACCTTC. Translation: CASSLEVQQYDNYGYTF.

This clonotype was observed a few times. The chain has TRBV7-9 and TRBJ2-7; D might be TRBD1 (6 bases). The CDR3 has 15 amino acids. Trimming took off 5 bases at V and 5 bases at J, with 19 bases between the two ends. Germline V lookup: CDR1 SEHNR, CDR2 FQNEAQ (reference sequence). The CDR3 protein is CASSHLLGGNNEQYF. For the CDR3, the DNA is TGTGCCAGCAGCCACCTCTTAGGGGGTAACAACGAGCAGTACTTC.

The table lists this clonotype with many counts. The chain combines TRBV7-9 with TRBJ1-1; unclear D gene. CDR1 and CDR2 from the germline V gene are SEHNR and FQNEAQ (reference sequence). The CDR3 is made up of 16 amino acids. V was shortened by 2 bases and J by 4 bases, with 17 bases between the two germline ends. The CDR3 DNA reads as TGTGCCAGCAGCTTATCTCTGACTTCCCTTGGCACTGAAGCTTTCTTT. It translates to CASSLSLTSLGTEAFF. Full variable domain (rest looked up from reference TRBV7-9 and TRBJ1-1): DTGVSQNPRHKITKRGQNVTFRCDPISEHNRLYWYRQTLGQGPEFLTYFQNEAQLEKSRLLSDRFSAERPKGSFSTLEIQRTEQGDSAMYLCASSLSLTSLGTEAFFGQGTRLTVV.

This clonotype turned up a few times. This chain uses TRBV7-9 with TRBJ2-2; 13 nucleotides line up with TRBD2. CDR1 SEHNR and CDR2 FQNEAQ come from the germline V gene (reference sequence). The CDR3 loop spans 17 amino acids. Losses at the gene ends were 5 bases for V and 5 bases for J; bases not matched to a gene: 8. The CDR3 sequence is CASSPRTSGSYTGELFF. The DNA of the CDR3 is TGTGCCAGCAGCCCAAGGACTAGCGGGAGCTATACCGGGGAGCTGTTTTTT.

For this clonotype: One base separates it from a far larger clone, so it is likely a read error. The CDR3 spells CASSLGGGPEAFF. Here the CDR3 DNA reads TGTGCCAGCAGCTTAGGGGGGGGCCCTGAAGCTTTCTTT. The chain employs TRBV11-2 and TRBJ1-1, with D possibly TRBD1 on 6 matching bases. The CDR3 is made up of 13 amino acids. The germline CDR1 and CDR2 sequences are SGHAT and FQNNGV. V was shortened by 1 base and J by 6 bases, with 9 bases between the two germline ends.

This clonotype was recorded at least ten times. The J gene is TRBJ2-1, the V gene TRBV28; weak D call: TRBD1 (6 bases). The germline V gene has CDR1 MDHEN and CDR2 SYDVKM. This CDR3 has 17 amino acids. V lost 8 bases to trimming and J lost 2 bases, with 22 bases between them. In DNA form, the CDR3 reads TGTGCCAGCGTCTCCCTCGGGACACCCAAAACCTACAATGAGCAGTTCTTC. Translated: CASVSLGTPKTYNEQFF.

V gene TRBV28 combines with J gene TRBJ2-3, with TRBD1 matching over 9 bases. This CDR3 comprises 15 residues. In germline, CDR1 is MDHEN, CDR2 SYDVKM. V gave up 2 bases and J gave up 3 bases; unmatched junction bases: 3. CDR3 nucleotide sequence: TGTGCCAGCAGTTTACGGACAGGGGTTACAGATACGCAGTATTTT. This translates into CASSLRTGVTDTQYF.

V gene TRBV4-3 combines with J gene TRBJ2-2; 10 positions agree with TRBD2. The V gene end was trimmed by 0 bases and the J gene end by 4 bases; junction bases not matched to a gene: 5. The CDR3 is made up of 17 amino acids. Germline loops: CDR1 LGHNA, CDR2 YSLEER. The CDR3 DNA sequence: TGCGCCAGCAGCCAAGATCTAGCGGGAGTGAGCACCGGGGAGCTGTTTTTT. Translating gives CASSQDLAGVSTGELFF.

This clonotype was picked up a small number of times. CDR3 nucleotide sequence: TGTGCCAGCAGCTTACCCCAGACCGATGGCATAGGGACCCAGTACTTC. Its protein is CASSLPQTDGIGTQYF. The V and J genes are TRBV7-9 and TRBJ2-5; D remains ambiguous. This CDR3 is 16 amino acids long. Germline lookup yields CDR1 SEHNR and CDR2 FQNEAQ (reference sequence). V lost 2 bases and J 7 bases, leaving 20 bases between the germline ends.

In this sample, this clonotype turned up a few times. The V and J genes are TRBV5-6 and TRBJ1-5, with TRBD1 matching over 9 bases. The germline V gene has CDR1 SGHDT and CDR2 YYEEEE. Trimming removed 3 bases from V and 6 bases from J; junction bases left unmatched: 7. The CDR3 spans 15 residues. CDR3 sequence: CASSWGQGKSQPQHF. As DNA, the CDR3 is TGTGCCAGCAGCTGGGGACAGGGAAAAAGTCAGCCCCAGCATTTT.

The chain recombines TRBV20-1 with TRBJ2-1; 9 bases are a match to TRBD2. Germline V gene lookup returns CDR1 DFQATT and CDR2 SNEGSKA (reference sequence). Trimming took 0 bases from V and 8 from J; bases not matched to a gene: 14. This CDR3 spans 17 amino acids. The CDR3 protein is CSARDEAGGTAYHEQFF. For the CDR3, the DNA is TGCAGTGCTAGAGATGAGGCGGGAGGGACGGCGTACCATGAGCAGTTCTTC.

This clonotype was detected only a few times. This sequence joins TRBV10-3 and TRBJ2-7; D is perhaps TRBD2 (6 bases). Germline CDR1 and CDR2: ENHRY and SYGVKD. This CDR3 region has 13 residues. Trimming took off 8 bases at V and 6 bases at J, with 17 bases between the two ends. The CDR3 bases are TGTGCCATCGATGCTACGGGGGATTCCGAGCAGTACTTC. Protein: CAIDATGDSEQYF.

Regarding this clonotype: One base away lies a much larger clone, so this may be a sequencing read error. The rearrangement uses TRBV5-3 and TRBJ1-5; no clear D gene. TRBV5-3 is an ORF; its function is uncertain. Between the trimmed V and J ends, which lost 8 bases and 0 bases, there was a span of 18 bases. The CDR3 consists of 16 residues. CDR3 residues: CASGPGPLLSNQPQHF. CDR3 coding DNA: TGTGCCAGCGGACCCGGCCCCTTACTTAGCAATCAGCCCCAGCATTTT.